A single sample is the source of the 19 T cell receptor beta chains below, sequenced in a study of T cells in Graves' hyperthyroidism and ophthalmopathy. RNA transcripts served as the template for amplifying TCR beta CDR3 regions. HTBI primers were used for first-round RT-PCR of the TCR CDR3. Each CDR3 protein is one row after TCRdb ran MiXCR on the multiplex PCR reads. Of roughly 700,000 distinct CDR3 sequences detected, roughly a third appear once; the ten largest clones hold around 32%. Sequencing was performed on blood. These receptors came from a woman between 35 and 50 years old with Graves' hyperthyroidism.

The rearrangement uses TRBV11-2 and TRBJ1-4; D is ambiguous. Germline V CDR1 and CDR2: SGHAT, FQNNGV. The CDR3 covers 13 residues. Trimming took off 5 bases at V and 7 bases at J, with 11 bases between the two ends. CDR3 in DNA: TGTGCCAGCAGCCCCGGGTATGCTGAAAAACTGTTTTTT. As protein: CASSPGYAEKLFF.

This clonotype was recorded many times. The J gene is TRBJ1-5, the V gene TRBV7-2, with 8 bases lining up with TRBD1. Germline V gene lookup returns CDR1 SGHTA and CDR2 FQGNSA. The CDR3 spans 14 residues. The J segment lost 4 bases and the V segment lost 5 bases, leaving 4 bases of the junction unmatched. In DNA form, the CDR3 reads TGTGCCAGCAGCCGGACAGGGACTAATCAGCCCCAGCATTTT. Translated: CASSRTGTNQPQHF.

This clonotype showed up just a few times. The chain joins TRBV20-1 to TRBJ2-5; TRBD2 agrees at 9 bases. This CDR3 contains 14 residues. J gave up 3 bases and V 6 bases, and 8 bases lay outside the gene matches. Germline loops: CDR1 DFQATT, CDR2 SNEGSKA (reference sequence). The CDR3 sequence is CSARQLAGKETQYF. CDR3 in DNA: TGCAGTGCGCGTCAGCTAGCGGGGAAAGAGACCCAGTACTTC.

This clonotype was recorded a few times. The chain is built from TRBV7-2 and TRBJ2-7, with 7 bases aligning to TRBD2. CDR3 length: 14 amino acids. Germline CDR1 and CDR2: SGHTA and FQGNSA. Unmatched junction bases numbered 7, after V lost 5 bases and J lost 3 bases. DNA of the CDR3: TGTGCCAGCAGCCAAAGTGGACTAGACTACGAGCAGTACTTC. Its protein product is CASSQSGLDYEQYF. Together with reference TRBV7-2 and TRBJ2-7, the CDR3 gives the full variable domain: GAGVSQSPSNKVTEKGKDVELRCDPISGHTALYWYRQSLGQGLEFLIYFQGNSAPDKSGLPSDRFSAERTGGSVSTLTIQRTQQEDSAVYLCASSQSGLDYEQYFGPGTRLTVT.

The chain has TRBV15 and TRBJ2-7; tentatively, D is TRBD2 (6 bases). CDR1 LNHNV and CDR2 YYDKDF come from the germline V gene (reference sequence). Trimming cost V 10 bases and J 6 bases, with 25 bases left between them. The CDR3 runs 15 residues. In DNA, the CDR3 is TGTGCCAGCAGTTCCGGGGGATACCTTCCGACCGAGCAGTACTTC. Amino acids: CASSSGGYLPTEQYF.

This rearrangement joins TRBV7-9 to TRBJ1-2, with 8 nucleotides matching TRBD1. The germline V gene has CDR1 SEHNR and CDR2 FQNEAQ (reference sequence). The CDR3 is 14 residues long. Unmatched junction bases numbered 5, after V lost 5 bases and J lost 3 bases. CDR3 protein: CASSRTGLHYGYTF. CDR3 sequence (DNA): TGTGCCAGCAGCCGGACAGGGCTTCACTATGGCTACACCTTC.

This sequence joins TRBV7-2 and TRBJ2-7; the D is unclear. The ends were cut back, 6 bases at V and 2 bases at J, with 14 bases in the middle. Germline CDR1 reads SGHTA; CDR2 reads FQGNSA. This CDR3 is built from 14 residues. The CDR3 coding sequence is TGTGCCAGCAGGGGCGACAAAGGAGCCTACGAGCAGTACTTC. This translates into CASRGDKGAYEQYF.

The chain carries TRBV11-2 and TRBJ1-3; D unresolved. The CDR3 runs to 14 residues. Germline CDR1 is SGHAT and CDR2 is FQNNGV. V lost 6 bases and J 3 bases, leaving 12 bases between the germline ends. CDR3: CASRLTGDGNTIYF. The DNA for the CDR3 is TGTGCCAGCAGGCTAACCGGGGATGGAAACACCATATATTTT.

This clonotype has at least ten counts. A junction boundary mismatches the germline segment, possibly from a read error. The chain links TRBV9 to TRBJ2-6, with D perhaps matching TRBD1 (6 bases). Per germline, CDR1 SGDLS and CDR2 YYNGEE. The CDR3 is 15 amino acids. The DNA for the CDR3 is TGTGCCAGCAGTGTAGGGGGCTCTGGGGCCAACGTCCTGACTTTC. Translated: CASSVGGSGANVLTF.

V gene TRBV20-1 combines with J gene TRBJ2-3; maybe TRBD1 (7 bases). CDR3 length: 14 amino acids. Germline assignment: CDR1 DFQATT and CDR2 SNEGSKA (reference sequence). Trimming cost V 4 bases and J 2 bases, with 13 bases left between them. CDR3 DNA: TGCAGTGCTACTGCAGGGGGGAACACAGATACGCAGTATTTT. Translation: CSATAGGNTDTQYF.

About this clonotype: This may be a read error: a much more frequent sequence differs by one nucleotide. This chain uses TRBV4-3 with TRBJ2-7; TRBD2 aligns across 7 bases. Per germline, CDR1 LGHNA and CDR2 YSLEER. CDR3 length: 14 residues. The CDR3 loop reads CAGSQGLGPYEQYF. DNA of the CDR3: TGCGCCGGCAGCCAAGGACTAGGGCCCTACGAGCAGTACTTC.

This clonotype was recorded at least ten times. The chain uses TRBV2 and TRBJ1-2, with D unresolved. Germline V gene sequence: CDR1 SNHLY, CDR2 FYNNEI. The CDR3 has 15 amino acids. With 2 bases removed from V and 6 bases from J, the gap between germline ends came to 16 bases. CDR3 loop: CASSEQAVAPNGYTF. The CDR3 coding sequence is TGTGCCAGCAGTGAACAGGCAGTCGCGCCTAATGGCTACACCTTC.

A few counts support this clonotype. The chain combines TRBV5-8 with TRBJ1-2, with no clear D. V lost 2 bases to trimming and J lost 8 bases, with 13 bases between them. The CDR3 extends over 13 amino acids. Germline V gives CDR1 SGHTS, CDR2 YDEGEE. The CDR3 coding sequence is TGTGCCAGCAGCTTCTTAAACGACCAGGGCTACACCTTC. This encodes CASSFLNDQGYTF. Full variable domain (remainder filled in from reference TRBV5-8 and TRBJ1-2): EAGVTQSPTHLIKTRGQQATLRCSPISGHTSVYWYQQALGLGLQFLLWYDEGEERNRGNFPPRFSGRQFPNYSSELNVNALELEDSALYLCASSFLNDQGYTFGSGTRLTVV.

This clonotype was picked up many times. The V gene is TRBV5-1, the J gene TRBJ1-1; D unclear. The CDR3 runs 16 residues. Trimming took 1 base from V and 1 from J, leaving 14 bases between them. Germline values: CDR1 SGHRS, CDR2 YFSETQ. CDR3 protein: CASSLRPASGNTEAFF. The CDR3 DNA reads TGCGCCAGCAGCTTGAGGCCAGCATCAGGGAACACTGAAGCTTTCTTT. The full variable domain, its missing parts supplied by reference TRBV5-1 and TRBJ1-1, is KAGVTQTPRYLIKTRGQQVTLSCSPISGHRSVSWYQQTPGQGLQFLFEYFSETQRNKGNFPGRFSGRQFSNSRSEMNVSTLELGDSALYLCASSLRPASGNTEAFFGQGTRLTVV.

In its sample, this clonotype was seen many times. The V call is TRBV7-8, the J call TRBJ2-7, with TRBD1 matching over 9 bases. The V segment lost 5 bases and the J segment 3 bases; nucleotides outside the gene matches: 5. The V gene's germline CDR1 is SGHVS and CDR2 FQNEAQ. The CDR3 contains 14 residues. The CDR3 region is CASSQRQGGYEQYF. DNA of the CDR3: TGTGCCAGCAGCCAACGACAGGGGGGCTACGAGCAGTACTTC.

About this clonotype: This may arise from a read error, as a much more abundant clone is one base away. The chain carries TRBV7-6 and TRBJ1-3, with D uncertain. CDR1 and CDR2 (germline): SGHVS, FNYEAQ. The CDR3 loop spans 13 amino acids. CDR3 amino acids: CASSFKLGNTLYF. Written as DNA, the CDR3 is TGTGCCAGCAGCTTTAAGCTTGGAAACACCTTATATTTT.

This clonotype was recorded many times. CDR3 sequence (DNA): TGTGCCAGCAGCTCCCGACAGGATTCCTTTGGCTACACCTTC. This translates into CASSSRQDSFGYTF. The chain links TRBV7-2 to TRBJ1-2, with D possibly TRBD1 on 6 matching bases. CDR3 length: 14 amino acids. Germline CDR1 reads SGHTA; CDR2 reads FQGNSA. Trimming cost V 4 bases and J 7 bases, with 16 bases left between them.

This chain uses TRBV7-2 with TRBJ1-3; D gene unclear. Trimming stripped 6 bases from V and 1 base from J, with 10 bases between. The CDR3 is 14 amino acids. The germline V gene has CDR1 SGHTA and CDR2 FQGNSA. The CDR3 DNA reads TGTGCCAGCAGGGAAGGGCAGTCTGGAAACACCATATATTTT. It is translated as CASREGQSGNTIYF.

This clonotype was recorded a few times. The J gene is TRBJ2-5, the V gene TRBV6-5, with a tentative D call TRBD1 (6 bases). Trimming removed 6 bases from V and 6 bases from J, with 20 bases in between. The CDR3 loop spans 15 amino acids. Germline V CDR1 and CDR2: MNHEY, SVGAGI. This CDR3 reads CASRQGTQGRKTQYF. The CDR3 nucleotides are TGTGCCAGCAGGCAGGGGACCCAAGGACGCAAGACCCAGTACTTC.